This T cell receptor (beta chain) was captured by sequencing in a study of blood T cell repertoires in COVID-19. Data came from immunoSEQ multiplex PCR; TCRdb stores just in-frame clones and leaves some out. The table has about 86,000 clones, approximately 80% seen once. V was cut by 3 bases and J by 6 bases, with 9 bases left in between. The CDR3 has 13 amino acids. Germline V lookup: CDR1 SNHLY, CDR2 FYNNEI. The receptor's source is a woman of 80 years or more with active or convalescent COVID-19. This chain connects TRBV2 to TRBJ1-5; D is possibly TRBD1 (5 bases). The specimen was peripheral blood. CDR3 sequence: CASSDRVGQPQHF. CDR3 sequence (DNA): TGTGCCAGCAGTGACAGGGTGGGTCAGCCCCAGCATTTT. Filled out from reference TRBV2 and TRBJ1-5, the complete variable domain reads EPEVTQTPSHQVTQMGQEVILRCVPISNHLYFYWYRQILGQKVEFLVSFYNNEISEKSEIFDDQFSVERPDGSNFTLKIRSTKLEDSAMYFCASSDRVGQPQHFGDGTRLSIL.